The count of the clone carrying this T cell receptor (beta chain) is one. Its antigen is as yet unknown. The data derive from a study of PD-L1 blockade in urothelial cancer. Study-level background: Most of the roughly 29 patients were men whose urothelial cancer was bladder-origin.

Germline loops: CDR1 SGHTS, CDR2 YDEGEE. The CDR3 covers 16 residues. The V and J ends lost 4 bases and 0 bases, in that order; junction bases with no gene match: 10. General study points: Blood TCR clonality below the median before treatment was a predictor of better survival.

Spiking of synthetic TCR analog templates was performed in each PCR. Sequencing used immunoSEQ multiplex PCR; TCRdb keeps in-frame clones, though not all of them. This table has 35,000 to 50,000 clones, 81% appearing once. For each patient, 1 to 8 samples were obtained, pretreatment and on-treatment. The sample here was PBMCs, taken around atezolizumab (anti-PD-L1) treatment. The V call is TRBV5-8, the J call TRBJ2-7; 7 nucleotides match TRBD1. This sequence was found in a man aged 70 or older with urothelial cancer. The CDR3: CASSPWTGGSSYEQYF. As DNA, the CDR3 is TGTGCCAGCAGCCCTTGGACAGGTGGGAGCTCCTACGAGCAGTACTTC.